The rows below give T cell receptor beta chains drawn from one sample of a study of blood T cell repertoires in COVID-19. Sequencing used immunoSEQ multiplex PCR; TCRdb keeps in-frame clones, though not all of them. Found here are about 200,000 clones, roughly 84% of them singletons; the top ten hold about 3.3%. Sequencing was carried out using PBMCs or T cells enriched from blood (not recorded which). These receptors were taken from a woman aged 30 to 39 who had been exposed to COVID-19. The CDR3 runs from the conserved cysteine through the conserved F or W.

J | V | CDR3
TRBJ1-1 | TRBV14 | CASSHRQGLNTEAFF
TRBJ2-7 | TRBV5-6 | CASNKGGAVLSYEQYF
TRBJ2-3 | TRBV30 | CAWSTARGSTDTQYF
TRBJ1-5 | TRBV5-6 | CASSLGAPIFNQPQHF
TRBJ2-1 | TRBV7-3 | CASSLISSNEQFF
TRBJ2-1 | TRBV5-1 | CASSPRGAPYNEQFF
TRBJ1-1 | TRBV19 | CASSMITGGNTEAFF
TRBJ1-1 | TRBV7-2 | CASSLERGGTEAFF
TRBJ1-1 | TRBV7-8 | CASSLRQINTEAFF
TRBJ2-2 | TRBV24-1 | CAAQTGTHTGELFF
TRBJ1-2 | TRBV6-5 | CASTFREGSSVGYTF
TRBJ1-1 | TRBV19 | CATRGGNTEAFF
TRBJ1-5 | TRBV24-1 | CATQQRANQPQHF
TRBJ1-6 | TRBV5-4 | CASSFRGQGSPLHF
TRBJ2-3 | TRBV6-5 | CASRLAGHTDTQYF
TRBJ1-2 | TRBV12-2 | CASRLVPFDSPYGYTF
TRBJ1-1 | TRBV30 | CAWLGPGRGNTEAFF
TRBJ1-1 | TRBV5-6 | CASSFTSEAFF
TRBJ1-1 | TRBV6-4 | CASSALGPTEAFF
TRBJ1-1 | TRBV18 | CASSPGRGVGMNTEAFF
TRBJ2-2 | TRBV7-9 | CASRGTGVTGELFF
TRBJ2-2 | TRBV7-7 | CASSHTGNTGELFF
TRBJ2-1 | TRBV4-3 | CASSQAPGRGGYNEQFF
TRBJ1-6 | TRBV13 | CASSLGQGQDSPLHF
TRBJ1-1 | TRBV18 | CASSPVFLPPDTEAFF
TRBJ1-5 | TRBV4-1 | CASSQDIAAAPNQPQHF
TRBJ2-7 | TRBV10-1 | CASSETGQGPYYEQYF
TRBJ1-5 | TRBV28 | CAGSYRASNQPQHF
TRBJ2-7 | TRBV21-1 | CASSKNLPGQGCEQYF
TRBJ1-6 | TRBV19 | CASSITSSYNSPLHF
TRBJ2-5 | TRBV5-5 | CASSLELSAETQYF
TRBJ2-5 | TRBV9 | CASSPRGQETQYF
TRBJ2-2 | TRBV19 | CASSVPGLAGVNTGELFF
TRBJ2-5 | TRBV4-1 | CASSQGRGLGETQYF
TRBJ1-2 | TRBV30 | CAWSEQGDGYTF
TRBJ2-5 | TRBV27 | CASSLYGGEKETQYF
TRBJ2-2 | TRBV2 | CASRVAGGRGGELFF
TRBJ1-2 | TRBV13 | CASSPGGTSYGYTF
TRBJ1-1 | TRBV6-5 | CASSYAGLNTEAFF
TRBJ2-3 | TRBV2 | CASMGLAGGTDTQYF
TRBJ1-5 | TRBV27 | CASSFSGSNQPQHF
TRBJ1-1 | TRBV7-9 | CASSSLADRANTEAFF
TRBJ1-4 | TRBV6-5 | CASSYASGGEKLFF